This section outlines one T cell receptor (beta chain) sequence together with its context. This clonotype was counted only a few times. No cognate antigen has been identified for it. Nothing much larger sits one base from this clone, and base qualities are not available. These data belong to a study of CD8 T cells in ankylosing spondylitis (dated by TCRdb to the late 2010s). General notes on the study: To find TCR variants linked to disease, the study profiled T cell receptor beta repertoires in ankylosing spondylitis patients and healthy donors. In total, the full study cohort was made up of 110 or so healthy donors and 25 to 30 ankylosing spondylitis patients. Peripheral blood was sampled, and synovial fluid was also collected from ankylosing spondylitis patients. Summary of the overall study and its limitations: The disease-linked clones had a CD8+ phenotype and were found at relatively low frequencies in peripheral blood. The disease-linked clones were reported to be significantly enriched in matched synovial fluid samples from ankylosing spondylitis patients. Some TCR beta motif variants had previously been reported in synovial fluid and blood of reactive arthritis patients, which suggested common disease-initiation mechanisms. A TCR beta motif of 8 or 9 highly homologous amino acid variants appeared characteristic of blood from ankylosing spondylitis patients.

The listed sequencing device is Illumina HiSeq 2500. Quantitative 5'-RACE with molecular barcodes was used to prepare TCR beta libraries. Concerning the study's data processing: A new computational method, built on a probabilistic model of VDJ rearrangement, was used to identify disease-linked TCR variants. Clones were called with MiXCR by TCRdb after fastp trimmed the public reads at Q25, and only in-frame beta chains were retained. A single entry per CDR3 protein holds the most common genes and DNA from its merged rows. The V and J calls, along with clone size, are taken from TCRdb and not from the paper's own processing. The sample has under 250,000 distinct CDR3 sequences on record, around 32% of them singletons. Roughly 4.2% of the sample is in the top ten clones. The material sequenced was blood, either unsorted or a sorted T cell fraction (not recorded which). This clonotype was sampled from a male donor with ankylosing spondylitis or in good health (not recorded which).

The CDR3 corresponds to CSAREGRGGNTGELFF. The DNA is as follows: TGCAGTGCTAGAGAAGGGCGGGGGGGAAACACCGGGGAGCTGTTTTTT. Recombination linked TRBV20-1 to TRBJ2-2; 9 bases in the junction line up with TRBD2. As encoded in the germline V gene (reference sequence), CDR1 is DFQATT while CDR2 is SNEGSKA. Trimmed from V: 0 bases; trimmed from J: 2 bases; junction bases lacking a gene match: 4. From the cysteine up to the phenylalanine, the CDR3 has a length of 16 residues. The entry retains the CDR3 DNA only, 48 bases that are in frame from base 1.